This TCR beta chain was identified during a study of OX40 agonist ivuxolimab in advanced cancers. The overall study: The treatment was a fully human IgG2 OX40 agonist, ivuxolimab. Prior therapy, whether anti-PD-1, anti-PD-L1 or anti-CTLA-4, was allowed, and 40% had some.

The method was immunoSEQ multiplex PCR; TCRdb's version includes in-frame clones alone and lacks a portion of them. In the table there are about 81,000 clones, 85% to 95% of which are singletons. Looked up from germline, CDR1 is PRHDT and CDR2 is FYEKMQ (reference sequence). V shed 0 bases, J shed 1 base, and the junction held 5 bases outside the gene matches. This CDR3 spans 16 amino acids. The study's findings and limits: The antigen specificity of the peripheral T cells (those that were expanded) was not determined. Expanded clones were, on average, more numerous among CD8+ T cells than CD4+.

On this clone itself: The antigen remains unidentified.

V and J are TRBV13 and TRBJ1-2, with 7 bases that match TRBD1. This receptor was identified in an adult with an advanced solid tumor such as melanoma, head and neck, liver or kidney cancer. The sample was CD4+ or CD8+ T cells sorted from blood, taken in a trial of the OX40 agonist ivuxolimab. The CDR3 loop is CASSLGETGSNYGYTF. The CDR3 DNA sequence: TGTGCCAGCAGCTTAGGGGAGACAGGGAGTAACTATGGCTACACCTTC. Full variable domain (remainder filled in from reference TRBV13 and TRBJ1-2): AAGVIQSPRHLIKEKRETATLKCYPIPRHDTVYWYQQGPGQDPQFLISFYEKMQSDKGSIPDRFSAQQFSDYHSELNMSSLELGDSALYFCASSLGETGSNYGYTFGSGTRLTVV.